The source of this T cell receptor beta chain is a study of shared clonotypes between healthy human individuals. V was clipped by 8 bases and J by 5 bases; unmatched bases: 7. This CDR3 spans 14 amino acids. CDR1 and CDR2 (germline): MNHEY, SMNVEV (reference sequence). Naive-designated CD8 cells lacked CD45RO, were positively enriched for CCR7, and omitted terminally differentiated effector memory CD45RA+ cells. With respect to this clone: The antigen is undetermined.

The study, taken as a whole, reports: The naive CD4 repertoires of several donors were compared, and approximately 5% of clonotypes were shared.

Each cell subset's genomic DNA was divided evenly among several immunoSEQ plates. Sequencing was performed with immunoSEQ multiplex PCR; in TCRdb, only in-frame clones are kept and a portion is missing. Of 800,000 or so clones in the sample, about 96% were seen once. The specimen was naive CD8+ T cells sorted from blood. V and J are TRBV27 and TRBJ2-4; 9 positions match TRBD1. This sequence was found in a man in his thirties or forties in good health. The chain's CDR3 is CASSGTGTENIQYF. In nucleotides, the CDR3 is TGTGCCAGCTCCGGGACAGGGACAGAAAACATTCAGTACTTC.